The present TCR beta chain was sequenced within a study of shared clonotypes between healthy human individuals. Whole-study results and caveats: Unshared clonotypes carried lower generation probabilities than those common to all four donors. In general, naive subsets displayed greater estimated richness than memory subsets did.

Every subset had its genomic DNA shared out evenly among several immunoSEQ plates. Authors' data handling: Junction-only sequences produced by ImmunoSEQ had no quality scores, so filtering differed. TCRdb keeps only in-frame clones here, not all; method: immunoSEQ multiplex PCR. That table supplies the V and J calls and clone size; D and trimming were determined from the DNA. This sample has some 2,500,000 clones, with around 93% found just once. Germline values: CDR1 SGHTA, CDR2 FQGNSA. V lost 2 bases and J 5 bases, leaving 12 bases between the germline ends. The CDR3 is made up of 14 amino acids. About this clone itself: The antigen remains undetermined.

Source material: naive CD4+ T cells from PBMCs. As to subset: CD45RA+ positively selected. This clonotype was obtained from a man aged 18 to 29 in good health. Some clones in this sample may be carry-over from other donors' samples. The rearrangement joins TRBV7-2 to TRBJ1-1; tentative D call: TRBD1 (5 bases). DNA for the CDR3: TGTGCCAGCAGCTTATTAGGGGTTGGAACTGAAGCTTTCTTT. It codes for CASSLLGVGTEAFF.